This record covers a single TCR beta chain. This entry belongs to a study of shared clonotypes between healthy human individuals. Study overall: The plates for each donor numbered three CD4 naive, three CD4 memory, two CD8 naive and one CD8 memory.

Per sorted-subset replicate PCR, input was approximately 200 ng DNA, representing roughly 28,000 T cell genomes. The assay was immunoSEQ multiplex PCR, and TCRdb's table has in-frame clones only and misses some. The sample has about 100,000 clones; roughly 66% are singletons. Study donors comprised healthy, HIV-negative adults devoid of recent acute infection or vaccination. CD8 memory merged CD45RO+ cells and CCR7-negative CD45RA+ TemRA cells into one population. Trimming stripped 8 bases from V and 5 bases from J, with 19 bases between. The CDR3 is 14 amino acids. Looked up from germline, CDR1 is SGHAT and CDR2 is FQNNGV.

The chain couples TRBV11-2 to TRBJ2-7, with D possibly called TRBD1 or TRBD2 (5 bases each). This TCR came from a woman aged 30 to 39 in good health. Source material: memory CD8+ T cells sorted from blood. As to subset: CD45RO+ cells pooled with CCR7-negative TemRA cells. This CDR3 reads CASLEPGRKNEQYF. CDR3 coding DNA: TGTGCCAGCTTGGAACCGGGACGGAAGAACGAGCAGTACTTC.